These T cell receptor beta chains were read from a single sample in a study of T cell responses to AZD1222 COVID-19 vaccine. Profiled with immunoSEQ multiplex PCR; TCRdb holds only in-frame clones, not every one. The sample shows some 180,000 clones, 80% to 95% of them seen only once. Sequencing used peripheral blood, obtained 28 days after the second AZD1222 dose. The source is an adult who received the AZD1222 COVID-19 vaccine. CDR3s include the opening cysteine and the closing phenylalanine or tryptophan. The D gene is left open where the match is weak.

TRBV6-1,TRBJ1-4,TRBD1,CASSETGTNEKLFF
TRBV7-9,TRBJ1-2,TRBD1,CASSLARTGAGFYGYTF
TRBV11-2,TRBJ1-2,-,CASSLDKGSFF
TRBV7-2,TRBJ2-7,TRBD2,CASSNLAGYSYEQYF
TRBV5-4,TRBJ1-4,TRBD1,CASSSTTGANEKLFF
TRBV4-2,TRBJ2-3,-,CASSQSSGADTQYF
TRBV19,TRBJ2-1,-,CASRSSWSYNEQFF
TRBV6-5,TRBJ1-5,TRBD1,CASSYSGTGNQPQHF
TRBV11-2,TRBJ1-1,-,CASTQWGVNTEAFF
TRBV5-1,TRBJ2-7,TRBD1,CASSPGQEKIYEQYF
TRBV6-2/TRBV6-3,TRBJ1-5,-,CASSLSEGYSNQPQHF
TRBV5-1,TRBJ1-6,TRBD1,CASSVDRGLVSPLHF
TRBV10-1,TRBJ2-3,-,CASSDLATMGLDTQYF
TRBV4-3,TRBJ2-2,-,CASSQEWRRNTGELFF
TRBV27,TRBJ1-1,-,CASSLRGVSYSTEAFF
TRBV6-5,TRBJ2-3,-,CASSRGQTTDTQYF
TRBV6-5,TRBJ1-2,-,CASSYRERRNYGYTF
TRBV27,TRBJ1-1,TRBD1,CASSSVQGWSTEAFF
TRBV11-2,TRBJ1-1,-,CASSLTGGQGGTEAFF
TRBV6-5,TRBJ2-2,-,CASSTGRTNTGELFF
TRBV6-2/TRBV6-3,TRBJ1-1,-,CASSPRGANLEAFF
TRBV15,TRBJ2-7,TRBD1,CATSGGQGAREQYF
TRBV6-1,TRBJ2-2,TRBD1,CASSERDRDVGELFF
TRBV28,TRBJ1-4,TRBD1,CASSSGQGHEKLFF
TRBV7-6,TRBJ2-7,TRBD2,CASRLLPAGGYEQYF
TRBV27,TRBJ1-4,TRBD1,CASSMTGGATNEKLFF
TRBV19,TRBJ1-1,-,CASSILAFF
TRBV3-1/TRBV3-2,TRBJ1-6,-,CASSQDGQNNSPLHF
TRBV15,TRBJ1-1,-,CATSRDPGGSDTEAFF
TRBV5-4,TRBJ1-2,-,CASSLDANYGYTF
TRBV3-1/TRBV3-2,TRBJ2-7,TRBD2,CASSQGNPSRLAGGTYEQYF
TRBV7-3,TRBJ2-6,-,CASSPGANVLTF
TRBV7-9,TRBJ1-4,TRBD1,CASSLVGTGSEKLFF
TRBV5-8,TRBJ1-4,-,CASSLEGINEKLFF
TRBV5-1,TRBJ1-1,-,CASKGPMNTEAFF
TRBV6-6,TRBJ1-2,TRBD1,CASSYTQGARGYTF
TRBV27,TRBJ2-7,TRBD1,CASSLSLTTGSYEQYF
TRBV6-5,TRBJ2-7,-,CASSPRGDDEQYF
TRBV28,TRBJ2-3,TRBD2,CASSIGLASTDTQYF